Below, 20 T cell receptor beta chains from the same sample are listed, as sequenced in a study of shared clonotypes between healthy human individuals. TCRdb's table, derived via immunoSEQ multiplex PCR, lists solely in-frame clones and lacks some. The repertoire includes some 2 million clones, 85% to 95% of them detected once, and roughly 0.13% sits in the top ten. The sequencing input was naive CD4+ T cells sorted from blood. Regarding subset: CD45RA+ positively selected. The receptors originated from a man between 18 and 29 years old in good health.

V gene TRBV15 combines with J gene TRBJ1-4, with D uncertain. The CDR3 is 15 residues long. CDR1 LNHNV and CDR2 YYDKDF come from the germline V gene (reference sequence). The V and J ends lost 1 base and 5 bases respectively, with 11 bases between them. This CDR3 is CATSRVRLGNEKLFF. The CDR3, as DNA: TGTGCCACCAGCAGAGTACGACTCGGAAATGAAAAACTGTTTTTT.

The CDR3, as DNA: TGCGCCAGCAGCTACAGGGAAGAAGAGACCCAGTACTTC. Translating it yields CASSYREEETQYF. This sequence joins TRBV5-1 and TRBJ2-5, with D tentatively TRBD1 (6 bases). The germline V gene has CDR1 SGHRS and CDR2 YFSETQ. The CDR3 totals 13 residues. Between the trimmed V and J ends, which lost 3 bases and 3 bases, there was a span of 9 bases.

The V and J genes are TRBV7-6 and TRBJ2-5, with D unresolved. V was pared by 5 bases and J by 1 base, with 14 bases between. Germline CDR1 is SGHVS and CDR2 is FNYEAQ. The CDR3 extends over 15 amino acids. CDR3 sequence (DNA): TGTGCCAGCAGCCCCCTGGTGATAATCCAAGAGACCCAGTACTTC. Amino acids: CASSPLVIIQETQYF.

The DNA for the CDR3 is TGTGCCAGCAGCCCCCAAGGGAGCGGGAGGAACACCGGGGAGCTGTTTTTT. Translating it yields CASSPQGSGRNTGELFF. This chain connects TRBV9 to TRBJ2-2, with 8 bases identical to TRBD2. V shed 4 bases and J 1 base; nucleotides not matched to a gene: 9. This CDR3 region has 17 residues. Germline loops: CDR1 SGDLS, CDR2 YYNGEE.

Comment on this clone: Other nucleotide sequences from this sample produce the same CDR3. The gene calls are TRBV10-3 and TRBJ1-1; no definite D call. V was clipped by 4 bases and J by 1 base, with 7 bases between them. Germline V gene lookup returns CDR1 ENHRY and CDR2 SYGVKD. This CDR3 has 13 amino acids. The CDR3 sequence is CAISGAGNTEAFF. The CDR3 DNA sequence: TGTGCCATCAGTGGGGCGGGGAACACTGAAGCTTTCTTT.

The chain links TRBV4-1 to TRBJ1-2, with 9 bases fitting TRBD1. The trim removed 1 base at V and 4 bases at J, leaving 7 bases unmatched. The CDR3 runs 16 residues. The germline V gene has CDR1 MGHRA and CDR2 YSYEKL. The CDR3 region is CASSQAEGQGGYGYTF. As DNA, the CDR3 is TGCGCCAGCAGCCAAGCCGAGGGACAGGGTGGCTATGGCTACACCTTC.

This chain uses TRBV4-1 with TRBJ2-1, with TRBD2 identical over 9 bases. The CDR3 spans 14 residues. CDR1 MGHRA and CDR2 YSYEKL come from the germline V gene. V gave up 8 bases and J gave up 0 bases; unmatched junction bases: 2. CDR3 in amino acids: CASGLATSYNEQFF. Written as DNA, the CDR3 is TGCGCCAGCGGACTAGCGACCTCCTACAATGAGCAGTTCTTC.

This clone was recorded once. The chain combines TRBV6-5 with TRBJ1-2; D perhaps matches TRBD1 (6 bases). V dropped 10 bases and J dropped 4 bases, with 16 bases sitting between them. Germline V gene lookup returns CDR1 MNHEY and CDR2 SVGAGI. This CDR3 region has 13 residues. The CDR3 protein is CATLGEGGYGYTF. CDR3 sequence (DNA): TGTGCCACCCTCGGGGAGGGGGGCTATGGCTACACCTTC.

The CDR3 protein is CAWALGPTEAFF. DNA of the CDR3: TGTGCCTGGGCGTTGGGCCCCACTGAAGCTTTCTTT. The chain is built from TRBV30 and TRBJ1-1, with D hard to call. The length of the CDR3 is 12 residues. Germline values: CDR1 GTSNPN, CDR2 SVGIG (reference sequence). Trimming took off 5 bases at V and 4 bases at J, with 11 bases between the two ends.

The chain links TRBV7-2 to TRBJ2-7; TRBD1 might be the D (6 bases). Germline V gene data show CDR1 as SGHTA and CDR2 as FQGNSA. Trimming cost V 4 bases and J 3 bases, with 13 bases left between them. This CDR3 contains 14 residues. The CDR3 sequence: CASSSTKDSYEQYF. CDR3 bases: TGTGCCAGCAGCTCCACTAAGGACAGCTACGAGCAGTACTTC. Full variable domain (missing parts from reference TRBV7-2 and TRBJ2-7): GAGVSQSPSNKVTEKGKDVELRCDPISGHTALYWYRQSLGQGLEFLIYFQGNSAPDKSGLPSDRFSAERTGGSVSTLTIQRTQQEDSAVYLCASSSTKDSYEQYFGPGTRLTVT.

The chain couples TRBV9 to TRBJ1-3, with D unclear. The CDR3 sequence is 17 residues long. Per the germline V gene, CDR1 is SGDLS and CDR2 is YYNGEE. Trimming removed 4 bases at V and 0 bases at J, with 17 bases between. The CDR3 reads CASSPRSRYTSGNTIYF. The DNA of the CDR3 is TGTGCCAGCAGCCCCCGCTCGCGGTATACCTCTGGAAACACCATATATTTT. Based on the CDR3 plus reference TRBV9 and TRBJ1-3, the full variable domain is DSGVTQTPKHLITATGQRVTLRCSPRSGDLSVYWYQQSLDQGLQFLIQYYNGEERAKGNILERFSAQQFPDLHSELNLSSLELGDSALYFCASSPRSRYTSGNTIYFGEGSWLTVV.

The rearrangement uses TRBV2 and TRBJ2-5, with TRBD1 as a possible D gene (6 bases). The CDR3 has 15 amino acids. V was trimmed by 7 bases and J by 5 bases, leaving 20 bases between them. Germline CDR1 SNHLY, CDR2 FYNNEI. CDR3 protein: CASKNRDPRGETQYF. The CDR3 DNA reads TGTGCCAGCAAGAACCGGGACCCAAGGGGGGAGACCCAGTACTTC.

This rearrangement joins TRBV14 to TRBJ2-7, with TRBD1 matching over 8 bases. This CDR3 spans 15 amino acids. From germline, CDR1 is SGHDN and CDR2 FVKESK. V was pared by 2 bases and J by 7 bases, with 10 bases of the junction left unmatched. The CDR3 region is CASSQLGQGSGEQYF. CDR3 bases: TGTGCCAGCAGCCAACTCGGACAGGGTTCGGGTGAGCAGTACTTC.

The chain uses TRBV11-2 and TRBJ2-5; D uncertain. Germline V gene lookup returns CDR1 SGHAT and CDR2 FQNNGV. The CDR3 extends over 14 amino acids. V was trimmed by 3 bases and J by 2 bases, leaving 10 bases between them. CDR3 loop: CASSFLSGQETQYF. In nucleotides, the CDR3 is TGTGCCAGCAGCTTCCTCTCTGGGCAAGAGACCCAGTACTTC. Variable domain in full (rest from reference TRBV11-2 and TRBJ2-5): EAGVAQSPRYKIIEKRQSVAFWCNPISGHATLYWYQQILGQGPKLLIQFQNNGVVDDSQLPKDRFSAERLKGVDSTLKIQPAKLEDSAVYLCASSFLSGQETQYFGPGTRLLVL.

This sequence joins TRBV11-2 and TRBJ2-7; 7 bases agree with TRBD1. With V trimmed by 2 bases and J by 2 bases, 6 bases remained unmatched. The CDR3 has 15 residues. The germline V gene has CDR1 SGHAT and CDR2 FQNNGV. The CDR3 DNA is TGTGCCAGCAGCTTAATGGGACAGCCGGCCTACGAGCAGTACTTC. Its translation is CASSLMGQPAYEQYF.

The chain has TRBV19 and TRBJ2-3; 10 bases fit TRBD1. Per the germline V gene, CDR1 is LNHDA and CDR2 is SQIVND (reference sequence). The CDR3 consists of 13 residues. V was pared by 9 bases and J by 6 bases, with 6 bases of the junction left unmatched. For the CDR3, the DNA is TGTGCCAGCGGGACAGGGGTATCGGATACGCAGTATTTT. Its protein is CASGTGVSDTQYF.

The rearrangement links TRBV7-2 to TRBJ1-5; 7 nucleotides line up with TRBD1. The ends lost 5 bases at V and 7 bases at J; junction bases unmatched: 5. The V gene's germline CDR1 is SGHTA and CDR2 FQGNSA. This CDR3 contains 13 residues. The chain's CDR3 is CASSVRGQQPQHF. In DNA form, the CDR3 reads TGTGCCAGCAGCGTAAGGGGGCAACAGCCCCAGCATTTT.

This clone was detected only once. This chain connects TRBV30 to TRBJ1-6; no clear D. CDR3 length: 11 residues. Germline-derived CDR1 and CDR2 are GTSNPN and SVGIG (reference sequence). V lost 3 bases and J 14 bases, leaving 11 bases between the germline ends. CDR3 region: CAWSATEALHF. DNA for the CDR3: TGTGCCTGGAGCGCTACCGAGGCCCTCCACTTT.

CDR3 DNA sequence: TGTGCCAGCACCCCGGGGGGGGCGGTGAGGACAGCTTTCTTT. Amino acids: CASTPGGAVRTAFF. The gene calls are TRBV6-5 and TRBJ1-1; tentative D call: TRBD1 (6 bases). Trimming left V 7 bases short and J 10 bases short, with 22 bases between. CDR1 and CDR2 (germline): MNHEY, SVGAGI. This CDR3 comprises 14 residues.

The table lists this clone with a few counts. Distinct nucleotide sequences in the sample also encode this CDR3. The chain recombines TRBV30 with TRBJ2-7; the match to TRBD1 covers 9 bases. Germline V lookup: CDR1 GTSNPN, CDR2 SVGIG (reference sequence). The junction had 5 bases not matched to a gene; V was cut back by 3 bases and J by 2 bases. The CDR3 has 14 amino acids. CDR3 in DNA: TGTGCCTGGAGCCCGGGACAGGGCCCCTACGAGCAGTACTTC. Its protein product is CAWSPGQGPYEQYF. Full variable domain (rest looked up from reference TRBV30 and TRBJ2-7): SQTIHQWPATLVQPVGSPLSLECTVEGTSNPNLYWYRQAAGRGLQLLFYSVGIGQISSEVPQNLSASRPQDRQFILSSKKLLLSDSGFYLCAWSPGQGPYEQYFGPGTRLTVT.